This passage covers 28 T cell receptor beta chains from one sample sequenced in a study of human T cells and chemical hapten exposure. TCRdb ran MiXCR on the RACE reads and lists one entry per CDR3 protein. The table includes 300,000 to 450,000 distinct CDR3 sequences, 4.5% to 7% detected once. As for time point: pre-sensitization, week 0. Stated treatment: therapeutic diphenylcyclopropenone sensitization with weekly scalp DPC. Source: whole blood, taken in connection with sensitization to the hapten diphenylcyclopropenone (DPC). These receptors originate from a young woman with alopecia areata. Some clones in this sample may be carry-over from other donors' samples.

This clonotype was found many times. The chain joins TRBV12-3 or TRBV12-4 to TRBJ2-7; 8 bases are a match to TRBD1. This CDR3 contains 13 residues. With 6 bases clipped from V and 7 bases from J, the junction kept 8 bases outside the gene matches. The CDR3 here is CASSRDRPWEQYF. The CDR3 region has the DNA TGTGCCAGCAGCCGGGACAGGCCTTGGGAGCAGTACTTC.

There are many counts of this clonotype. The chain links TRBV28 to TRBJ1-2; 9 bases match TRBD1. The trim removed 8 bases at V and 6 bases at J, leaving 4 bases unmatched. This CDR3 comprises 12 residues. From germline, CDR1 is MDHEN and CDR2 SYDVKM. The CDR3 nucleotides are TGTGCCAGCGGACAGGGGTCTGATGGCTACACCTTC. Residues: CASGQGSDGYTF.

This clonotype was seen many times. V usage is TRBV7-2 and J usage is TRBJ1-1; a possible D gene is TRBD1 (6 bases). Germline CDR1 and CDR2: SGHTA and FQGNSA. The CDR3 has 15 residues. V shed 1 base and J shed 5 bases, with 14 bases lying between them. The CDR3 reads CASSLGWRGQTEAFF. The CDR3 DNA is TGTGCCAGCAGCTTAGGATGGCGGGGGCAGACTGAAGCTTTCTTT.

This clonotype was recorded many times. The germline gene is not matched at one end of the junction; a read error may be the cause. This sequence joins TRBV7-7 and TRBJ1-1; TRBD1 matches at 7 bases. The CDR3 has 14 amino acids. Germline-derived CDR1 and CDR2 are SSHAT and FNYEAQ (reference sequence). CDR3 residues: CASSSGTANTEAFF. CDR3 bases: TGTGCTAGCAGCTCGGGGACAGCGAACACTGAAGCTTTCTTT.

V gene TRBV6-2 or TRBV6-3 combines with J gene TRBJ2-2; TRBD2 matches 10 bases. J lost 4 bases, V lost 7 bases, and 6 bases had no gene match. In germline, CDR1 is MNHEY, CDR2 SVGEGT. The CDR3 is made up of 15 amino acids. In DNA, the CDR3 is TGTGCCAGCAAGAAGGAGCGGGGGGGCACCGGGGAGCTGTTTTTT. Translated, it gives CASKKERGGTGELFF.

This clonotype was seen at least ten times. CDR3 protein: CSASYQGDNSPLHF. The CDR3 coding sequence is TGCAGTGCTAGCTATCAGGGGGATAATTCACCCCTCCACTTT. The chain links TRBV20-1 to TRBJ1-6; 7 nucleotides line up with TRBD1. Germline loops: CDR1 DFQATT, CDR2 SNEGSKA (reference sequence). The CDR3 sequence is 14 residues long. V lost 3 bases, J lost 5 bases, and 4 bases stayed unmatched.

The V and J genes are TRBV21-1 and TRBJ2-1; the table assigns TRBD2, which was not confirmed against the DNA. TRBV21-1 is classified as a pseudogene. The CDR3 spans 17 residues. The DNA for the CDR3 is TGTGCCAGCAGCAAAGGTTCTGGGCCCGATCCCTACAATGAGCAGTTCTTC. Translation gives CASSKGSGPDPYNEQFF.

The sample holds many counts of this clonotype. The DNA for the CDR3 is TGCAGCGTGTCAGGGGGCGCTTCTGGCTACACCTTC. This codes for CSVSGGASGYTF. The chain combines TRBV29-1 with TRBJ1-2; 8 bases map to TRBD1. The CDR3 totals 12 residues. After removal of 6 bases from V and 7 bases from J, the junction contained 7 bases not matched to a gene. In germline, CDR1 is SQVTM, CDR2 ANQGSEA.

Only a few counts were recorded for this clonotype. The chain joins TRBV18 to TRBJ2-5; no firm D call. CDR3 length equals 16 residues. V lost 4 bases to trimming and J lost 1 base, with 16 bases between them. Per the germline V gene, CDR1 is KGHSH and CDR2 is LQKENI. In nucleotides, the CDR3 is TGTGCCAGCTCACGCAAAACAACAAGAGTCCAAGAGACCCAGTACTTC. This codes for CASSRKTTRVQETQYF.

Many counts were recorded for this clonotype. V and J are TRBV7-2 and TRBJ2-1, with D possibly being TRBD2 (6 bases). Trimming removed 7 bases at V and 8 bases at J, with 21 bases between. This CDR3 has 15 amino acids. Germline V lookup: CDR1 SGHTA, CDR2 FQGNSA. This chain's CDR3 is CASTQGLAVKYEQFF. The DNA for the CDR3 is TGTGCCAGCACCCAGGGACTGGCCGTTAAATATGAGCAGTTCTTC.

This clonotype was counted a few times. The V call is TRBV24-1, the J call TRBJ2-2; D might be TRBD2 (5 bases). The CDR3 totals 15 residues. Looked up from germline, CDR1 is KGHDR and CDR2 is SFDVKD. V was shortened by 7 bases and J by 3 bases, with 14 bases between the two germline ends. CDR3 nucleotide sequence: TGTGCCACCAGGGGTAGCGAACGGGACACCGGGGAGCTGTTTTTT. It encodes CATRGSERDTGELFF.

V gene TRBV3-1 combines with J gene TRBJ1-1, with D possibly matching TRBD1 (5 bases). The germline gives CDR1 LGHDT, CDR2 YNNKEL (reference sequence). Trimming took 1 base from V and 4 from J, leaving 13 bases between them. The CDR3 spans 15 residues. The CDR3 is CASSQAQGIGTEAFF. The DNA of the CDR3 is TGTGCCAGCAGCCAAGCCCAGGGAATCGGCACTGAAGCTTTCTTT.

V is TRBV7-9 and J is TRBJ2-7; D is unclear. The CDR3 runs 14 residues. Germline V CDR1 and CDR2: SEHNR, FQNEAQ (reference sequence). V was shortened by 3 bases and J by 4 bases, with 13 bases between the two germline ends. CDR3 nucleotide sequence: TGTGCCAGCAGCTTTTTAGAAGCCGATTACGAGCAGTACTTC. This sequence encodes CASSFLEADYEQYF. Full variable domain (rest looked up from reference TRBV7-9 and TRBJ2-7): DTGVSQNPRHKITKRGQNVTFRCDPISEHNRLYWYRQTLGQGPEFLTYFQNEAQLEKSRLLSDRFSAERPKGSFSTLEIQRTEQGDSAMYLCASSFLEADYEQYFGPGTRLTVT.

This clonotype was detected ten times or more. The rearrangement links TRBV5-1 to TRBJ2-3; D not certain. V was cut by 1 base and J by 0 bases, with 9 bases left in between. Germline loops: CDR1 SGHRS, CDR2 YFSETQ. CDR3 length: 15 amino acids. The CDR3 DNA sequence: TGCGCCAGCAGCTTGACGGCGGAGAGCACAGATACGCAGTATTTT. Protein: CASSLTAESTDTQYF.

This clonotype has just a few counts. The chain employs TRBV12-3 or TRBV12-4 and TRBJ1-6; 7 nucleotides agree with TRBD1. The junction had 8 bases not matched to a gene; V was cut back by 3 bases and J by 0 bases. There are 18 residues in the CDR3. The CDR3 nucleotides read TGTGCCAGCAGTTTTAGGTCGGGACAGAGCTCCTATAATTCACCCCTCCACTTT. Protein sequence: CASSFRSGQSSYNSPLHF.

The V call is TRBV7-3, the J call TRBJ2-5, with 8 bases fitting TRBD2. The CDR3 is 16 amino acids. J gave up 3 bases and V 5 bases, and 11 bases lay outside the gene matches. Germline V gene sequence: CDR1 SGHTA, CDR2 FQGTGA. CDR3 sequence (DNA): TGTGCCAGCAGCCCCCGGGGGGGGGCACCTAAAGAGACCCAGTACTTC. This sequence encodes CASSPRGGAPKETQYF. Supplemented by reference TRBV7-3 and TRBJ2-5, the full variable domain reads GAGVSQTPSNKVTEKGKYVELRCDPISGHTALYWYRQSLGQGPEFLIYFQGTGAADDSGLPNDRFFAVRPEGSVSTLKIQRTERGDSAVYLCASSPRGGAPKETQYFGPGTRLLVL.

V and J are TRBV29-1 and TRBJ1-4; D might be TRBD1 (6 bases). Germline loops: CDR1 SQVTM, CDR2 ANQGSEA. CDR3 size: 12 residues. V was cut by 5 bases and J by 8 bases, with 12 bases left in between. CDR3 DNA sequence: TGCAGCGTTTCTGGGGGCGACGAAAAACTGTTTTTT. This gives the protein CSVSGGDEKLFF.

This clonotype was seen more than once but under ten times. The rearrangement uses TRBV5-6 and TRBJ1-2; D is unresolved. Germline values: CDR1 SGHDT, CDR2 YYEEEE. The CDR3 contains 14 residues. The germline V and J ends were trimmed by 0 bases and 8 bases, with 14 bases remaining between them. The CDR3 loop reads CASSLASSGDGYTF. The CDR3 DNA follows: TGTGCCAGCAGCTTGGCCTCATCAGGCGACGGCTACACCTTC.

This clonotype was counted at least ten times. The rearrangement links TRBV12-3 or TRBV12-4 to TRBJ2-7, with D unresolved. The length of the CDR3 is 17 residues. Between the trimmed V and J ends, which lost 1 base and 2 bases, there was a span of 18 bases. CDR3 in amino acids: CASSLEEWPRNTYEQYF. The CDR3 DNA reads TGTGCCAGCAGTTTAGAAGAATGGCCCAGAAACACCTACGAGCAGTACTTC.

This clonotype was seen ten or more times. The chain carries TRBV4-3 and TRBJ2-5, with 8 bases aligning to TRBD2. V dropped 1 base and J dropped 4; count of bases not matched to a gene: 8. The CDR3 extends over 16 amino acids. Germline CDR1 and CDR2: LGHNA and YSLEER. The CDR3 region has the DNA TGCGCCAGCAGCCAAGTCTACCTAGCGGGCGCAGAGACCCAGTACTTC. This encodes CASSQVYLAGAETQYF.

This clonotype was detected many times. The V and J genes are TRBV7-2 and TRBJ2-1; possibly TRBD2 for D (5 bases). Germline-derived CDR1 and CDR2 are SGHTA and FQGNSA. V was shortened by 7 bases and J by 1 base, with 14 bases between the two germline ends. CDR3 length: 15 amino acids. The CDR3 DNA is TGTGCCAGCACAAGAGCGGTCTATTCCTACAATGAGCAGTTCTTC. Residues: CASTRAVYSYNEQFF.

The CDR3 DNA reads as TGTGCCAGCAGCCAAATACCCGGACAGCCCGAAGCTTTCTTT. Translated, it gives CASSQIPGQPEAFF. The rearrangement uses TRBV4-2 and TRBJ1-1; D might be TRBD1 (6 bases). CDR3 length: 14 amino acids. Germline V lookup: CDR1 LGHNA, CDR2 YNFKEQ. V was clipped by 2 bases and J by 8 bases, with 15 bases between them.

The V and J genes are TRBV4-1 and TRBJ2-1; D possibly uses TRBD1 or TRBD2 (5 bases each). V dropped 4 bases and J dropped 9 bases, with 16 bases sitting between them. The CDR3 extends over 14 amino acids. Germline V lookup: CDR1 MGHRA, CDR2 YSYEKL. The CDR3 is CASSPLGTRSEQFF. As DNA, the CDR3 is TGCGCCAGCAGCCCCCTCGGGACCAGGAGTGAGCAGTTCTTC.

The chain uses TRBV9 and TRBJ2-3, with 8 bases identical to TRBD2. The CDR3 loop spans 15 amino acids. J gave up 2 bases and V 4 bases, and 6 bases lay outside the gene matches. Germline lookup yields CDR1 SGDLS and CDR2 YYNGEE. CDR3 in amino acids: CASSTTSGPTDTQYF. The CDR3 DNA reads TGTGCCAGCAGCACAACTAGCGGTCCCACAGATACGCAGTATTTT.

The CDR3: CSAAGLAPSYEQYF. In nucleotides, the CDR3 is TGCAGTGCTGCAGGACTAGCCCCTTCCTACGAGCAGTACTTC. V gene TRBV20-1 combines with J gene TRBJ2-7, with TRBD2 matching over 8 bases. J was trimmed by 1 base and V by 5 bases; bases with no gene match: 7. This CDR3 comprises 14 residues. Germline V gene data show CDR1 as DFQATT and CDR2 as SNEGSKA (reference sequence).

There are many counts of this clonotype. V usage is TRBV29-1 and J usage is TRBJ1-1, with D perhaps matching TRBD1 (5 bases). Germline CDR1 and CDR2: SQVTM and ANQGSEA. The V gene lost 4 bases and the J gene lost 6 bases, with 12 bases spanning the gap. There are 12 residues in the CDR3. The CDR3 nucleotides read TGCAGCGTTGTCCCAGGGAGGGCTGAAGCTTTCTTT. Translated, it gives CSVVPGRAEAFF.

This clonotype was observed many times. The chain carries TRBV4-1 and TRBJ2-3; TRBD2 aligns across 7 bases. J was trimmed by 6 bases and V by 2 bases; bases with no gene match: 5. This CDR3 has 14 residues. Germline V gene lookup returns CDR1 MGHRA and CDR2 YSYEKL. This CDR3 is CASSQMTGRDTQYF. CDR3 DNA sequence: TGCGCCAGCAGCCAAATGACCGGGAGGGATACGCAGTATTTT.

At least ten counts were recorded for this clonotype. The chain carries TRBV19 and TRBJ1-1; 8 bases match TRBD1. This CDR3 spans 14 amino acids. Losses at the gene ends were 5 bases for V and 6 bases for J; bases not matched to a gene: 8. The germline V gene encodes CDR1 LNHDA and CDR2 SQIVND (reference sequence). Here the CDR3 reads CASSPGQGLSEAFF. The CDR3, as DNA: TGTGCCAGTAGTCCAGGACAGGGTTTATCTGAAGCTTTCTTT. Filled out from reference TRBV19 and TRBJ1-1, the complete variable domain reads DGGITQSPKYLFRKEGQNVTLSCEQNLNHDAMYWYRQDPGQGLRLIYYSQIVNDFQKGDIAEGYSVSREKKESFPLTVTSAQKNPTAFYLCASSPGQGLSEAFFGQGTRLTVV.